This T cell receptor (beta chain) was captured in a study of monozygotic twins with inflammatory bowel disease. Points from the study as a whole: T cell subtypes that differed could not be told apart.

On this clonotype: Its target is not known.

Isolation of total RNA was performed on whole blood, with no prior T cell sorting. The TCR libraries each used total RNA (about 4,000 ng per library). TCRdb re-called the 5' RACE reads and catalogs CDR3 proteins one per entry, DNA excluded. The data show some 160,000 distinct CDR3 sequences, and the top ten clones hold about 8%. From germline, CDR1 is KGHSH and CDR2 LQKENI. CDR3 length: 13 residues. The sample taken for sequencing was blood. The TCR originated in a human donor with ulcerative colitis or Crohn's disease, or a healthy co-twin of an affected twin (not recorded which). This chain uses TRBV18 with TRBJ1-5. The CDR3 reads CASSQWSNQPQHF.